The T cell receptor (beta chain) under discussion was sequenced for a study of blood T cell repertoires in COVID-19. The CDR3 has 13 residues. Germline-derived CDR1 and CDR2 are SGHNT and YENEEA. Trimming shortened V by 2 bases and J by 2 bases, and 6 bases separated the two germline ends. In the original processing: Estimation of nucleated cell counts was performed using reference gene primer amplification. Libraries were prepared by immunoSEQ multiplex PCR; TCRdb keeps only in-frame clonotypes and omits some of them. V and J calls plus clone size are reproduced from that table; the DNA served to infer D and trimming. Counted here are 200,000 to 250,000 clones, over 75% occurring once; the ten biggest clones make up 4.8%.

The sequenced sample consisted of peripheral blood. V is TRBV11-3 and J is TRBJ1-1, with no clear D. This receptor was identified in a woman aged 40 to 50 with acute or convalescent COVID-19. CDR3 region: CASSLQANTEAFF. The CDR3 DNA reads TGTGCCAGCAGCTTACAGGCTAACACTGAAGCTTTCTTT.